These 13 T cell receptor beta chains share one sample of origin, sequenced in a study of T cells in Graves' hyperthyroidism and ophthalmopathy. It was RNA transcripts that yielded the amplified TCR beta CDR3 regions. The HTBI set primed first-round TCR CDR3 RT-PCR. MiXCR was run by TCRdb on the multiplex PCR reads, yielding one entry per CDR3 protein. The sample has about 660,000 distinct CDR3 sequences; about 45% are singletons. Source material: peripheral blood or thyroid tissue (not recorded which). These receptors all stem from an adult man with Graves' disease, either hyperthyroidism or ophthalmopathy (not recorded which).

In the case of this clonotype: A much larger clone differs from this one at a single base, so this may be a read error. For the CDR3, the DNA is TGTGCCAGCAGCGATTACACAGGGCTGGCTTTCTTT. Translation: CASSDYTGLAFF. This chain connects TRBV7-9 to TRBJ1-1; D is possibly TRBD1 (6 bases). With 5 bases removed from V and 11 bases from J, the gap between germline ends came to 15 bases. Germline CDR1 reads SEHNR; CDR2 reads FQNEAQ (reference sequence). This CDR3 spans 12 amino acids.

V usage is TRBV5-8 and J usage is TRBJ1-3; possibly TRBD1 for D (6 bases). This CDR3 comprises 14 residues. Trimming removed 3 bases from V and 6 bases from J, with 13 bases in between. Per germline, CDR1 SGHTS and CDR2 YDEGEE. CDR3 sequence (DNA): TGTGCCAGCAGCTCACCTACAGGGTCAAACACCATATATTTT. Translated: CASSSPTGSNTIYF.

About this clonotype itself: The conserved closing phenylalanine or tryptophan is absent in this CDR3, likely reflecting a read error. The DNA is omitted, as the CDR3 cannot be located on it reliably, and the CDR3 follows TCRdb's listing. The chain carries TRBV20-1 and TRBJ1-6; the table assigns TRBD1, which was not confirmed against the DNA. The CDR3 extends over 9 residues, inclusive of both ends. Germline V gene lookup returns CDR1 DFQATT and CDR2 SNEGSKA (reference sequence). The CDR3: CSARGLGTA.

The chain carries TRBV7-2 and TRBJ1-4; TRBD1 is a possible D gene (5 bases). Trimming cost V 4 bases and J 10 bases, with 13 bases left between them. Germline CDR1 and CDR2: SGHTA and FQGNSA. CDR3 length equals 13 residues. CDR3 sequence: CASSWGGVGKLFF. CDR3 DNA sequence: TGTGCCAGCAGCTGGGGGGGTGTAGGAAAACTGTTTTTT.

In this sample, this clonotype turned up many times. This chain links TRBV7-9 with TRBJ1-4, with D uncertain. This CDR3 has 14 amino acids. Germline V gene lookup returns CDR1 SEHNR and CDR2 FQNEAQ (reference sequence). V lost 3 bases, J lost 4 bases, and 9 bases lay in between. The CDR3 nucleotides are TGTGCCAGCAGCTTCGGGCAGGATAATGAAAAACTGTTTTTT. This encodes CASSFGQDNEKLFF. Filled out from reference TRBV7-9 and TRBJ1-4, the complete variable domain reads DTGVSQNPRHKITKRGQNVTFRCDPISEHNRLYWYRQTLGQGPEFLTYFQNEAQLEKSRLLSDRFSAERPKGSFSTLEIQRTEQGDSAMYLCASSFGQDNEKLFFGSGTQLSVL.

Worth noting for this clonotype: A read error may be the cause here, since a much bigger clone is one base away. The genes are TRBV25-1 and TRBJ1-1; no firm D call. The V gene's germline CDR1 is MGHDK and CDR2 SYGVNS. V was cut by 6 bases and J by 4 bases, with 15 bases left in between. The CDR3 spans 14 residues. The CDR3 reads CASSHPGIATEAFF. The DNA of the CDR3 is TGTGCCAGCAGCCACCCGGGGATCGCCACTGAAGCTTTCTTT.

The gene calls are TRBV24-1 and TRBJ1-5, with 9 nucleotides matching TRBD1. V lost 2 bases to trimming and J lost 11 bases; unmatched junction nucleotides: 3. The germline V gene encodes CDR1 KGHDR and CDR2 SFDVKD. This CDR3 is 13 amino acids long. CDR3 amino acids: CATSDSGTGTQHF. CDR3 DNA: TGTGCCACCAGTGATTCCGGGACAGGGACCCAGCATTTT.

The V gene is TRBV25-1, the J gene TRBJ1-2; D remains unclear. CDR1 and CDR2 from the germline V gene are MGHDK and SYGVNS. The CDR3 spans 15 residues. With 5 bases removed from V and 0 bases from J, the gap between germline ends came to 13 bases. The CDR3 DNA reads TGTGCCAGCAGTTTCCCCGACACCACTAACTATGGCTACACCTTC. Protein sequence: CASSFPDTTNYGYTF.

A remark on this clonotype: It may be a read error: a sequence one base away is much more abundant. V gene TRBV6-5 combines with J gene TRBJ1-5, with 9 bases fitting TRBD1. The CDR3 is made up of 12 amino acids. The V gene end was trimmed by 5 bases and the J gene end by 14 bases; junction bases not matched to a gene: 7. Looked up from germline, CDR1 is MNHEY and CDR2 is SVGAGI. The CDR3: CASSESGTGKHF. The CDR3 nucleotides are TGTGCCAGCAGTGAATCCGGGACAGGGAAGCATTTT.

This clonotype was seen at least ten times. In nucleotides, the CDR3 is TGTGCCATTGGACAGAGGAACACTGAAGCTTTCTTT. Protein sequence: CAIGQRNTEAFF. J is TRBJ1-1 and V is TRBV10-3, with a possible D match to TRBD1 (6 bases). Germline values: CDR1 ENHRY, CDR2 SYGVKD. The V end was cut by 9 bases, the J end by 1 base, with 9 bases between. The CDR3 spans 12 residues.

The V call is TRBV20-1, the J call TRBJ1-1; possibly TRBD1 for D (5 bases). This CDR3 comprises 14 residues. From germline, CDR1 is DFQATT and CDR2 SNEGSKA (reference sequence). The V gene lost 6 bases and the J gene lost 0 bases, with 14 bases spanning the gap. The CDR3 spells CSAPWRGLNTEAFF. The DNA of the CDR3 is TGCAGTGCCCCATGGAGGGGTTTGAACACTGAAGCTTTCTTT.

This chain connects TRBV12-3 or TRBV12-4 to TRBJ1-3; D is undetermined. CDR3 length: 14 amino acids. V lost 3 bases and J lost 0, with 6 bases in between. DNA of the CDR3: TGTGCCAGCAGTTTTTCGGGCTCTGGAAACACCATATATTTT. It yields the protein CASSFSGSGNTIYF.

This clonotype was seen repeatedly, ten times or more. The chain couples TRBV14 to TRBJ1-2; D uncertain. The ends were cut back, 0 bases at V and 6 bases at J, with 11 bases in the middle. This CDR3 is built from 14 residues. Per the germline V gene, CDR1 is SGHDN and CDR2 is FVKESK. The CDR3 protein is CASSQDPAWDGYTF. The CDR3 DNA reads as TGTGCCAGCAGCCAAGATCCCGCTTGGGATGGCTACACCTTC.